The clone carrying this T cell receptor beta chain was counted between two and nine times. Its antigen is unidentified. This sample was taken from a study of graft-versus-host responses after intestinal transplantation. Clones were read by immunoSEQ multiplex PCR, and TCRdb kept only the in-frame ones, dropping some. The table shows some 86,000 clones, with about nine tenths occurring only once. This sample comprised unstimulated CD8+ T cells sorted from spleen or lymph node cells, obtained before intestinal transplant. The sequence was obtained from a human donor who received an intestinal transplant.

The CDR3 DNA reads TGTGCCAGCAGAAGCTCCTATAATTCACCCCTCCACTTT. It codes for CASRSSYNSPLHF. This chain connects TRBV6-6 to TRBJ1-6; D unresolved. The CDR3 runs 13 residues. V was shortened by 6 bases and J by 0 bases, with 3 bases between the two germline ends. From germline, CDR1 is MNHNY and CDR2 SVGAGI (reference sequence).